The 13 T cell receptor beta chains given below trace back to one sample, sequenced in a study of low-dose radiotherapy and immunotherapy resistance in tumors. Priming of first-strand cDNA relied on TRAV- and TRBV-specific primers (covering alpha and beta chains). TCRs were amplified for roughly 20 PCR cycles with a constant-region primer and V-primer adapter. TCRdb re-called the reads through MiXCR, storing one row per CDR3 protein. The sample lists about 91,000 distinct CDR3 sequences; roughly 19% were seen once. Time point in this sample: after trial treatment. As for treatment: LDRT plus nivolumab, ipilimumab, low-dose cyclophosphamide and aspirin (RACIN trial). Sample: PBMCs, taken after low-dose radiotherapy plus immunotherapy. These receptors were collected from a female donor with ovarian cancer.

This clonotype has a count of ten or more. The V call is TRBV5-5, the J call TRBJ2-7, with a possible D match to TRBD2 (5 bases). The CDR3 loop spans 11 amino acids. Trimming shortened V by 5 bases and J by 6 bases, and 9 bases separated the two germline ends. Germline V gene data show CDR1 as SGHKS and CDR2 as YYEKEE (reference sequence). Written as DNA, the CDR3 is TGTGCCAGCAGTTACAGCGGCGAGCAGTACTTC. Residues: CASSYSGEQYF. The full variable domain, rest sourced from reference TRBV5-5 and TRBJ2-7, is DAGVTQSPTHLIKTRGQQVTLRCSPISGHKSVSWYQQVLGQGPQFIFQYYEKEERGRGNFPDRFSARQFPNYSSELNVNALLLGDSALYLCASSYSGEQYFGPGTRLTVT.

This clonotype occurred many times. The rearrangement uses TRBV20-1 and TRBJ2-4; no firm D call. The V gene's germline CDR1 is DFQATT and CDR2 SNEGSKA (reference sequence). Trimming took off 1 base at V and 0 bases at J, with 13 bases between the two ends. The length of the CDR3 is 16 residues. The CDR3 DNA reads as TGCAGTGCTAGAGCTAACAGTCTGCTAGCCAAAAACATTCAGTACTTC. Protein: CSARANSLLAKNIQYF.

At least ten counts were recorded for this clonotype. J is TRBJ1-2 and V is TRBV7-9; weak D call: TRBD1 (5 bases). The CDR3 consists of 17 residues. V lost 1 base to trimming and J lost 3 bases, with 18 bases between them. Germline V gene sequence: CDR1 SEHNR, CDR2 FQNEAQ (reference sequence). The CDR3 nucleotides are TGTGCCAGCAGCTTAGATGGTGGGGTTAGCAGGGACTATGGCTACACCTTC. This gives the protein CASSLDGGVSRDYGYTF.

This clonotype was detected many times. The rearrangement joins TRBV19 to TRBJ1-5; D not resolved. Between the trimmed V and J ends, which lost 5 bases and 5 bases, there was a span of 7 bases. The CDR3 has 12 amino acids. Germline CDR1 LNHDA, CDR2 SQIVND (reference sequence). DNA of the CDR3: TGTGCCAGTAGTCCCCCGCATCAGCCCCAGCATTTT. Its translation is CASSPPHQPQHF.

This clonotype appeared many times. The chain is built from TRBV18 and TRBJ2-7; TRBD1 matches at 9 bases. Germline assignment: CDR1 KGHSH and CDR2 LQKENI. This CDR3 spans 15 amino acids. The trim removed 6 bases at V and 2 bases at J, leaving 8 bases unmatched. The CDR3 here is CASSPGQGRTYEQYF. CDR3 sequence (DNA): TGTGCCAGCTCTCCTGGACAGGGGCGGACCTACGAGCAGTACTTC.

Many counts were recorded for this clonotype. The V call is TRBV19, the J call TRBJ2-3; 12 positions agree with TRBD1. The germline V gene has CDR1 LNHDA and CDR2 SQIVND (reference sequence). The V and J ends lost 10 bases and 10 bases, in that order; junction bases with no gene match: 9. The CDR3 contains 13 residues. The CDR3 DNA follows: TGTGCCACGGGACAGGGGGCCGGAGGACCGCAGTATTTT. As protein: CATGQGAGGPQYF.

This rearrangement joins TRBV28 to TRBJ2-7, with D possibly being TRBD1 (6 bases). V lost 3 bases and J 7 bases, leaving 19 bases between the germline ends. Germline loops: CDR1 MDHEN, CDR2 SYDVKM. The CDR3 runs to 15 residues. CDR3: CASSFLGARLGEQYF. The CDR3 nucleotides are TGTGCCAGCAGTTTTTTGGGGGCGAGGCTGGGGGAGCAGTACTTC.

A remark on this clonotype: With only one base between it and a far larger clone, this is likely a read error. The chain has TRBV13 and TRBJ2-5; D is perhaps TRBD2 (5 bases). This CDR3 is 16 amino acids long. Germline lookup yields CDR1 PRHDT and CDR2 FYEKMQ (reference sequence). Trimming shortened V by 6 bases and J by 5 bases, and 22 bases separated the two germline ends. The DNA of the CDR3 is TGTGCCAGCAGTGCGCGTACCCTAGCTGGCTCGGAGACCCAGTACTTC. Translated: CASSARTLAGSETQYF. The full variable domain, completed using reference TRBV13 and TRBJ2-5, is AAGVIQSPRHLIKEKRETATLKCYPIPRHDTVYWYQQGPGQDPQFLISFYEKMQSDKGSIPDRFSAQQFSDYHSELNMSSLELGDSALYFCASSARTLAGSETQYFGPGTRLLVL.

This clonotype was counted a few times. The chain uses TRBV9 and TRBJ2-7; TRBD2 matches 10 bases. Germline CDR1 reads SGDLS; CDR2 reads YYNGEE. CDR3 length equals 16 residues. V gave up 0 bases and J gave up 6 bases; unmatched junction bases: 9. This CDR3 is CASSVEAAGGRGEQYF. CDR3 nucleotide sequence: TGTGCCAGCAGCGTAGAGGCAGCGGGAGGGCGCGGCGAGCAGTACTTC.

With regard to this clonotype: A far larger clone is only one base removed, so a read error is likely. The chain employs TRBV5-3 and TRBJ1-6, with no clear D. TRBV5-3 is an ORF, and what it does is uncertain. The CDR3 length is 16 residues. Written as DNA, the CDR3 is TGTGCCAGCAGCTTGGACGGGCCCCAGGATAATTCACCCCTCCACTTT. Translated: CASSLDGPQDNSPLHF.

This clonotype was detected ten times or more. The V gene is TRBV5-1, the J gene TRBJ1-5; D unresolved. CDR1 and CDR2 (germline): SGHRS, YFSETQ. V was shortened by 1 base and J by 0 bases, with 8 bases between the two germline ends. This CDR3 has 15 amino acids. The CDR3 coding sequence is TGCGCCAGCAGCTTGACCGTGGCTAGCAATCAGCCCCAGCATTTT. It encodes CASSLTVASNQPQHF.

V gene TRBV13 combines with J gene TRBJ2-1; 11 positions agree with TRBD1. This CDR3 comprises 14 residues. Germline-derived CDR1 and CDR2 are PRHDT and FYEKMQ (reference sequence). The V gene end was trimmed by 5 bases and the J gene end by 6 bases; junction bases not matched to a gene: 3. CDR3 coding DNA: TGTGCCAGCAGCCCAGGGACAGGGGGCAATGAGCAGTTCTTC. It yields the protein CASSPGTGGNEQFF.

The chain combines TRBV29-1 with TRBJ2-5; 7 nucleotides align to TRBD2. CDR3 length equals 14 residues. Trimming took 8 bases from V and 1 from J; bases not matched to a gene: 10. Germline V gene sequence: CDR1 SQVTM, CDR2 ANQGSEA. CDR3 sequence reads: CSFSGGGGQETQYF. The DNA for the CDR3 is TGCAGCTTCTCGGGGGGAGGCGGCCAAGAGACCCAGTACTTC.